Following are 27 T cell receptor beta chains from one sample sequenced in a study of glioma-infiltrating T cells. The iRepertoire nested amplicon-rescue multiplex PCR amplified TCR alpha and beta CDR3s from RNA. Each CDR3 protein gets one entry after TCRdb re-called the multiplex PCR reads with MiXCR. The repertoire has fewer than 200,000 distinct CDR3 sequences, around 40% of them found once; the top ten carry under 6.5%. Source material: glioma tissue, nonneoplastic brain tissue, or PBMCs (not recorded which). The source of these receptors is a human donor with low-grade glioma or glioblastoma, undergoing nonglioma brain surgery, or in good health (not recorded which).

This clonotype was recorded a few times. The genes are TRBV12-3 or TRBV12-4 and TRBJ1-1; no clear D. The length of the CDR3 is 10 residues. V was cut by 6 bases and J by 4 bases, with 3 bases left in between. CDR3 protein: CASSRTEAFF. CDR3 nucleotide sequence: TGTGCCAGCAGCCGCACTGAAGCTTTCTTT.

CDR3 in amino acids: CASSGGMGQGNYGYTF. The CDR3 DNA sequence: TGTGCCAGCAGTGGGGGAATGGGACAGGGGAACTATGGCTACACCTTC. The chain recombines TRBV6-6 with TRBJ1-2; 10 bases agree with TRBD1. Trimming removed 5 bases from V and 2 bases from J; junction bases left unmatched: 8. CDR3 length: 16 amino acids. Germline lookup yields CDR1 MNHNY and CDR2 SVGAGI (reference sequence).

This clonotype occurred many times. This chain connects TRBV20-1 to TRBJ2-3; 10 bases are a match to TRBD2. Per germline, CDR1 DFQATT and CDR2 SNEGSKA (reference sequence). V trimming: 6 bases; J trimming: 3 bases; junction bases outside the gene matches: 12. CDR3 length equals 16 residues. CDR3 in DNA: TGCAGTGCGAGTGGGGCTAGCGGGAGTACGACAGATACGCAGTATTTT. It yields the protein CSASGASGSTTDTQYF.

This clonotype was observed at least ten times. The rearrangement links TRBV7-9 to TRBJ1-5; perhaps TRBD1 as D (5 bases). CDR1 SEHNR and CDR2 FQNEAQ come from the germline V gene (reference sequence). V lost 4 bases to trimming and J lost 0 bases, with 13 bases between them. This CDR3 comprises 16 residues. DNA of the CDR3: TGTGCCAGCAGCTCGGGGACTGGAGATAGCAATCAGCCCCAGCATTTT. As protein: CASSSGTGDSNQPQHF.

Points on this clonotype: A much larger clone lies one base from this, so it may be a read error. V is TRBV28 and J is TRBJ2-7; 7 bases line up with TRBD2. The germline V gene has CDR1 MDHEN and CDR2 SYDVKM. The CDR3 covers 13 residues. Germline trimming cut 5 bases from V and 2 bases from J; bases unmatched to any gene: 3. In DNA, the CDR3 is TGTGCCAGCAGTGGACTAGATCCCTACGAGCAGTACTTC. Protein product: CASSGLDPYEQYF.

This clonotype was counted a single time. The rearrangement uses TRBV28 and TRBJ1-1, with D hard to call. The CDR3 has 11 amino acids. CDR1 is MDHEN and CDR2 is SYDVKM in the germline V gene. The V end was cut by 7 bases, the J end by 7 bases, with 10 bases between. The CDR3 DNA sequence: TGTGCCAGCACCGTGGGGTTTGAAGCTTTCTTT. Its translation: CASTVGFEAFF.

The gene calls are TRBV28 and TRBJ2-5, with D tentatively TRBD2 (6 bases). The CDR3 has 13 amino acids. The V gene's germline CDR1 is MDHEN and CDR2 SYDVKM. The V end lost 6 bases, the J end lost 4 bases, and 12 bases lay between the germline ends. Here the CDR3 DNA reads TGTGCCAGCAGCCCCCCGGGGGTAGAGACCCAGTACTTC. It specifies CASSPPGVETQYF.

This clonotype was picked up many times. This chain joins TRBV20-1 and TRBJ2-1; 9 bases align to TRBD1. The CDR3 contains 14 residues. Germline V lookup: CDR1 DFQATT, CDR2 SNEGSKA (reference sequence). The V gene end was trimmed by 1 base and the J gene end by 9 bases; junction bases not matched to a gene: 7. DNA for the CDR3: TGCAGTGCTAGAGCACAGGGGGCGTTCTTTGAGCAGTTCTTC. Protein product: CSARAQGAFFEQFF.

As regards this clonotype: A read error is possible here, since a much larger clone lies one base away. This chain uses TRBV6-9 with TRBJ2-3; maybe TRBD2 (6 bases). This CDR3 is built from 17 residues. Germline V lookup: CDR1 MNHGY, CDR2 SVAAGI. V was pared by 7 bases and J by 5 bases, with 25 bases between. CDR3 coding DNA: TGTGCCAGCACTTTAGGAGTGGACCGGGGAGGTAAAGATACGCAGTATTTT. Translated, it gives CASTLGVDRGGKDTQYF.

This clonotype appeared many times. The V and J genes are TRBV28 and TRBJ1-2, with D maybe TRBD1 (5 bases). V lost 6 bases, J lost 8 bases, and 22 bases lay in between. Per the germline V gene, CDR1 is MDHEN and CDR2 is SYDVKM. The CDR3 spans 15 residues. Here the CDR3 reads CASSKSGTSLGGYTF. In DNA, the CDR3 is TGTGCCAGCAGCAAATCCGGGACCAGTTTAGGAGGCTACACCTTC.

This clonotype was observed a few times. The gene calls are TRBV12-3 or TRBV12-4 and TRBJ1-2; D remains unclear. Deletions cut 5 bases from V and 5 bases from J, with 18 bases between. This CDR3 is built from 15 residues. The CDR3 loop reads CASSPRTEFGYGYTF. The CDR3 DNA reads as TGTGCCAGCAGTCCGCGGACGGAATTTGGGTATGGCTACACCTTC.

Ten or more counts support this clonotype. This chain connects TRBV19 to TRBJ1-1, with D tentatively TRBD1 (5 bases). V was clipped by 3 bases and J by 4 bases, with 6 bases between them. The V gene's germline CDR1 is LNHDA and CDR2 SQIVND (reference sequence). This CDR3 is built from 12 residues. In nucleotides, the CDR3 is TGTGCCAGTAGTATGGGGGGCACTGAAGCTTTCTTT. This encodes CASSMGGTEAFF.

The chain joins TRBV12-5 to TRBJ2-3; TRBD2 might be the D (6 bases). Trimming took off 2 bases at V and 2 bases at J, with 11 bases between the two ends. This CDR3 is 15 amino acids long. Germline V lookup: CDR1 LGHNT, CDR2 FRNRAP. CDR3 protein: CASGLSSANTDTQYF. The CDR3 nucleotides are TGTGCTAGTGGTTTGTCTAGCGCGAACACAGATACGCAGTATTTT.

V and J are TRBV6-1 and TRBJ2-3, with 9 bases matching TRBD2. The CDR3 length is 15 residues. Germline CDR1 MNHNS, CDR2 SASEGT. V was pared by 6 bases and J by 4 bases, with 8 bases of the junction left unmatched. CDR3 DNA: TGTGCCAGCAGCCACCAGGCGGGAGGGTCAGATACGCAGTATTTT. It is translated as CASSHQAGGSDTQYF.

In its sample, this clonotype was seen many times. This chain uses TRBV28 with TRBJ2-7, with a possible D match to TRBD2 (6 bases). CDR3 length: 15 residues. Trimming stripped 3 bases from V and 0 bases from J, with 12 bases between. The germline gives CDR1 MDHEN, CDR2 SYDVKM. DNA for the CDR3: TGTGCCAGCAGTTTGATGGGAGGAAGCTCCTACGAGCAGTACTTC. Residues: CASSLMGGSSYEQYF.

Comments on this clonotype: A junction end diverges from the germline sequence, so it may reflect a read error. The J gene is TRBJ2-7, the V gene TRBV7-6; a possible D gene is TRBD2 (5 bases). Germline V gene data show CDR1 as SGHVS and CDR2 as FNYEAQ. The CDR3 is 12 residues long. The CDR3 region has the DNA TGTGCCTGCAGCCCGACGGGGAACGAGCAGTACTTC. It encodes CACSPTGNEQYF.

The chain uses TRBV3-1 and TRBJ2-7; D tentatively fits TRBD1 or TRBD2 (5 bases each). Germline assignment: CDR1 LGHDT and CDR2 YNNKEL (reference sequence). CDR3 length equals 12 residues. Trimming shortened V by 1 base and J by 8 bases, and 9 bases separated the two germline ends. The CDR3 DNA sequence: TGTGCCAGCAGCCAAGCGGGGCGTAAGCAGTACTTC. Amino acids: CASSQAGRKQYF.

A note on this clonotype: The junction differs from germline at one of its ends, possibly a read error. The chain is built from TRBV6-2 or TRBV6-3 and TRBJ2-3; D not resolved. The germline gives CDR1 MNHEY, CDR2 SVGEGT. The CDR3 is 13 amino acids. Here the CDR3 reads CASSIDNTDTPYF. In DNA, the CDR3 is TGCGCCAGCAGCATTGACAACACAGATACGCCGTATTTT.

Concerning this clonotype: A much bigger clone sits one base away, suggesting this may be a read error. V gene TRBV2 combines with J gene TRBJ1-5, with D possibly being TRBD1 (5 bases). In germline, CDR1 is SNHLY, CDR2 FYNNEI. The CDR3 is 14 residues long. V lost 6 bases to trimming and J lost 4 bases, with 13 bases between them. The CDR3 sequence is CASSLDSANQPQHF. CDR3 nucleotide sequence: TGTGCCAGCAGCCTCGACAGTGCTAATCAGCCCCAGCATTTT.

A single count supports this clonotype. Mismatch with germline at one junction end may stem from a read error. The CDR3 reads CASSDTENIKYF. CDR3 DNA sequence: TGTGCCAGCAGTGATACAGAAAACATTAAGTACTTC. This sequence joins TRBV2 and TRBJ2-4; D is ambiguous. Germline-derived CDR1 and CDR2 are SNHLY and FYNNEI. The CDR3 length is 12 residues.

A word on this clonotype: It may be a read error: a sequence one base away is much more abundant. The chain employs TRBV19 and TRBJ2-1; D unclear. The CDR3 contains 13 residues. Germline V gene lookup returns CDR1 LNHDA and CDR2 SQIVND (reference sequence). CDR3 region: CASSSGNYNEQLF. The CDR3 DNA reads TGTGCCAGTAGTAGTGGAAACTACAATGAGCAGTTATTC.

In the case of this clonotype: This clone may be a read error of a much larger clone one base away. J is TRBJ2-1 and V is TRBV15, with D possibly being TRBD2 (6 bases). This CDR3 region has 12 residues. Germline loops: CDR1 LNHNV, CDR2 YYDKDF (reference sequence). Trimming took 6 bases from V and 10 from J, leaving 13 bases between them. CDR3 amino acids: CATRKGSGEQFF. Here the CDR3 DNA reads TGTGCCACCAGGAAGGGGAGCGGGGAGCAGTTCTTC.

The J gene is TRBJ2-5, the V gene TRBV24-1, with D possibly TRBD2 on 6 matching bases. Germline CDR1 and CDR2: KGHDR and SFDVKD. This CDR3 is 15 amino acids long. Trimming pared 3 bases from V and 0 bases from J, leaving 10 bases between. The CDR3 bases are TGTGCCACCAGTGATGGGGGACTGAACCAAGAGACCCAGTACTTC. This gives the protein CATSDGGLNQETQYF.

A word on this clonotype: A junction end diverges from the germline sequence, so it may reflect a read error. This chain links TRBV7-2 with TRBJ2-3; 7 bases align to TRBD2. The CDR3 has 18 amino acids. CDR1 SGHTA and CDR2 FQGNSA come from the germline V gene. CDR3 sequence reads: CASILGIGIAGPTDTQYF. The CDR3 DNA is TGTGCCAGCATCTTAGGGATCGGGATAGCGGGCCCCACAGATACGCAGTATTTT.

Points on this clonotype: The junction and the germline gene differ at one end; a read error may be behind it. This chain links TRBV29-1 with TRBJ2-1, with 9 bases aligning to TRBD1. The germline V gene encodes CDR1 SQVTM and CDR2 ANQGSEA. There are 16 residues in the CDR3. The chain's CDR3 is CIVVGLQGAGYNEQFF. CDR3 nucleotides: TGCATCGTTGTAGGCTTACAGGGGGCGGGCTACAATGAGCAGTTCTTC.

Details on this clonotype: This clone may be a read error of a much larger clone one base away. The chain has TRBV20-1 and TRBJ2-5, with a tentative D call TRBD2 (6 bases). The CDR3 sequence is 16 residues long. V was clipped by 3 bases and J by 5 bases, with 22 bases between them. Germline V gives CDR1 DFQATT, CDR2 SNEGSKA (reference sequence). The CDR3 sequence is CSASWRGPQTGETQYF. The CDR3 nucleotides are TGCAGTGCTAGCTGGAGGGGTCCCCAAACTGGGGAGACCCAGTACTTC.

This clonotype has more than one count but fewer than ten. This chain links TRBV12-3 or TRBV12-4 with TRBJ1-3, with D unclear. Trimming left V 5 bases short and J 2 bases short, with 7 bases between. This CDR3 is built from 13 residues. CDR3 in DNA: TGTGCCAGCAGTCCTGTCACTGGAAACACCATATATTTT. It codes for CASSPVTGNTIYF.